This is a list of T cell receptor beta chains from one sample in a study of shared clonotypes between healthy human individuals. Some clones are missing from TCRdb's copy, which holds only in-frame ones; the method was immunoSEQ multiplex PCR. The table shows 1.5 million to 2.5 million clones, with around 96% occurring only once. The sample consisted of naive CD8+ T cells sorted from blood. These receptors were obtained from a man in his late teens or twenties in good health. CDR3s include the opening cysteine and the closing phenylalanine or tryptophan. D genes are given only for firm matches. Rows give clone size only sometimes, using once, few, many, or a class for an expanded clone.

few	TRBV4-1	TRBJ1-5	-	CASSQVYQGNQPQHF	TGCGCCAGCAGCCAAGTGTACCAGGGGAATCAGCCCCAGCATTTT
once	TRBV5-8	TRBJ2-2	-	CASSLVGGASWTGELFF	TGTGCCAGCAGCTTGGTGGGGGGCGCGAGTTGGACCGGGGAGCTGTTTTTT
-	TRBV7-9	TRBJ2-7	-	CASSWGGVEQYF	TGTGCCAGCAGCTGGGGCGGGGTGGAGCAGTACTTC
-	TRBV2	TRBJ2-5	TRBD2	CASSEPLAGGQETQYF	TGTGCCAGCAGTGAACCGCTAGCGGGGGGTCAAGAGACCCAGTACTTC
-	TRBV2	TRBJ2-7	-	CASSVGTEQYF	TGTGCCAGCAGTGTGGGAACCGAGCAGTACTTC
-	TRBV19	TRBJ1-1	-	CASSFTGIEAFF	TGTGCCAGTAGTTTTACAGGGATTGAAGCTTTCTTT
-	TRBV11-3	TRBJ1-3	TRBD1	CASSPGQGHSGNTIYF	TGTGCCAGCAGTCCGGGACAGGGCCACTCTGGAAACACCATATATTTT
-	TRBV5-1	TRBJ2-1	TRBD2	CASSVARGLAGGNNEQFF	TGCGCCAGCAGCGTGGCCCGAGGACTAGCGGGGGGGAACAATGAGCAGTTCTTC
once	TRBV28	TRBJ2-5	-	CASSWSTGGYQETQYF	TGTGCCAGCAGTTGGTCAACAGGCGGATACCAAGAGACCCAGTACTTC
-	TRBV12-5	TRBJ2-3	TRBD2	CASGTPSGVSTDTQYF	TGTGCTAGTGGTACACCTAGCGGGGTGAGCACAGATACGCAGTATTTT
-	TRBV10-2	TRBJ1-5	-	CASSESGQPQHF	TGCGCCAGCAGTGAGTCGGGTCAGCCCCAGCATTTT
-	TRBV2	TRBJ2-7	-	CASSGDGISYEQYF	TGTGCCAGCAGTGGGGACGGGATCTCCTACGAGCAGTACTTC
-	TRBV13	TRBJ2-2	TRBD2	CASSLTSGSGTGELFF	TGTGCCAGCAGCCTGACTAGCGGGAGCGGCACCGGGGAGCTGTTTTTT
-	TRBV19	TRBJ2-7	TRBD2	CASSISLAGAYEQYF	TGTGCCAGTAGTATAAGCCTAGCGGGGGCCTACGAGCAGTACTTC
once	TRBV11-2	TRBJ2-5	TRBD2	CASSPGLAGFQETQYF	TGTGCCAGCAGCCCGGGACTAGCGGGTTTTCAAGAGACCCAGTACTTC
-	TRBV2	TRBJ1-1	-	CASGNPGGYTEAFF	TGTGCCAGCGGAAATCCGGGGGGGTACACTGAAGCTTTCTTT
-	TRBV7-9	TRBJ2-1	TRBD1	CASSLGQGAYNEQFF	TGTGCCAGCAGCTTAGGTCAGGGGGCCTACAATGAGCAGTTCTTC
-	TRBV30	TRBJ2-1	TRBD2	CAWTPGRTSVDEQFF	TGTGCCTGGACCCCAGGGAGGACTAGCGTCGATGAGCAGTTCTTC
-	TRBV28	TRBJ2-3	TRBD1	CASRPDRARTDTQYF	TGTGCCAGCAGACCCGACAGGGCGCGGACAGATACGCAGTATTTT
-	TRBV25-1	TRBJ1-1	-	CASFAKNTEAFF	TGTGCCAGCTTTGCCAAGAACACTGAAGCTTTCTTT
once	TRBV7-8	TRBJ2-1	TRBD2	CASSYLSGRGYNEQFF	TGTGCCAGCAGCTACCTTAGCGGGAGGGGTTACAATGAGCAGTTCTTC
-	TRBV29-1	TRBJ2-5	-	CSVDRRNQETQYF	TGCAGCGTTGATAGACGGAACCAAGAGACCCAGTACTTC
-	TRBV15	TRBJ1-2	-	CATSRVVAYGYTF	TGTGCCACCAGCAGGGTTGTGGCCTATGGCTACACCTTC
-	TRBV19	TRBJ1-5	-	CASSIRGLGQPQHF	TGTGCCAGTAGTATACGGGGCTTAGGTCAGCCCCAGCATTTT
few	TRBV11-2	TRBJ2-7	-	CASSLEAGTYEQYF	TGTGCCAGCAGCTTAGAGGCAGGGACCTACGAGCAGTACTTC
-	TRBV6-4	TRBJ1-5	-	CASSDDRYSNQPQHF	TGTGCCAGCAGTGACGACAGGTATAGCAATCAGCCCCAGCATTTT
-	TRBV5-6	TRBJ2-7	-	CASSVGSSYEQYF	TGTGCCAGCAGCGTAGGGAGCTCCTACGAGCAGTACTTC
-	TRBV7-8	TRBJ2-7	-	CASSLEPGVGEQYF	TGTGCCAGCAGCTTAGAACCAGGGGTGGGGGAGCAGTACTTC
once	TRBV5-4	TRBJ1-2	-	CASSLRGSPYGYTF	TGTGCCAGCAGCTTGCGGGGGTCTCCCTATGGCTACACCTTC
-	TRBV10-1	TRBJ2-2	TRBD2	CASSATSGSAGELFF	TGCGCCAGCAGTGCGACCAGCGGGAGTGCCGGGGAGCTGTTTTTT
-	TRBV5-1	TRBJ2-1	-	CATRLSSLPGPYEQFF	TGCGCCACCAGATTGAGTAGCCTCCCGGGTCCTTACGAGCAGTTCTTC
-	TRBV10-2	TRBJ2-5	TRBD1	CASSENRGETQYF	TGCGCCAGCAGTGAGAACAGGGGTGAGACCCAGTACTTC
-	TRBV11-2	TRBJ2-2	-	CASSLVSGGELFF	TGTGCCAGCAGCTTAGTATCGGGCGGGGAGCTGTTTTTT
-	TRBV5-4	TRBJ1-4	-	CASSAQGSEKLFF	TGTGCCAGCAGCGCGCAGGGTAGCGAAAAACTGTTTTTT
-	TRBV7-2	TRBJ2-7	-	CASSLDQGPYEQYF	TGTGCCAGCAGCTTAGACCAGGGCCCCTACGAGCAGTACTTC
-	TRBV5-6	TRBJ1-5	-	CASSAGDPSNQPQHF	TGTGCCAGCAGCGCCGGGGACCCTAGCAATCAGCCCCAGCATTTT
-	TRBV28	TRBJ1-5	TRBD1	CASSTEYRGYSNQPQHF	TGTGCCAGCAGTACCGAATACAGGGGATATAGCAATCAGCCCCAGCATTTT
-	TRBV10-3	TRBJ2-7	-	CAISAANSYEQYF	TGTGCCATCAGTGCGGCGAACTCCTACGAGCAGTACTTC
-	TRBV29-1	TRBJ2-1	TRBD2	CSVGLAGMYEQFF	TGCAGCGTTGGACTAGCGGGAATGTATGAGCAGTTCTTC
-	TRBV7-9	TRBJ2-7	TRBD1	CASSHDRATYEQYF	TGTGCCAGCAGCCATGACAGGGCCACCTACGAGCAGTACTTC
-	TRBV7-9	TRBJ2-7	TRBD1	CASSQTGTGVDYEQYF	TGTGCCAGCAGCCAGACCGGGACAGGGGTGGACTACGAGCAGTACTTC
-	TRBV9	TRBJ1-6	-	CASSVEVDSPLHF	TGTGCCAGCAGCGTAGAGGTCGATTCACCCCTCCACTTT
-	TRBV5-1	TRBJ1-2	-	CASSGEAVGYTF	TGCGCCAGCAGCGGGGAGGCGGTTGGCTACACCTTC
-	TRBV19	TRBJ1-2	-	CASSIEPSESYGYTF	TGTGCCAGTAGTATAGAACCCAGCGAATCTTATGGCTACACCTTC
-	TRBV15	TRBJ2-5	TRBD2	CATSDSGGARETQYF	TGTGCCACCAGCGACAGCGGGGGGGCGAGGGAGACCCAGTACTTC
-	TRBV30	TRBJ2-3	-	CAWGRENTDTQYF	TGTGCCTGGGGACGGGAGAACACAGATACGCAGTATTTT
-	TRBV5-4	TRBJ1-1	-	CASSLGGKAEAFF	TGTGCCAGCAGCTTGGGTGGGAAGGCTGAAGCTTTCTTT
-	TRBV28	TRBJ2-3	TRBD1	CASSYEQGAPTDTQYF	TGTGCCAGCAGTTATGAACAGGGGGCCCCCACAGATACGCAGTATTTT
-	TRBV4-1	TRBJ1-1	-	CASSHSPGDNTEAFF	TGCGCCAGCAGCCATTCTCCAGGGGATAACACTGAAGCTTTCTTT
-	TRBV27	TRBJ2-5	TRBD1	CASSPIGGGETQYF	TGTGCCAGCAGCCCCATAGGGGGCGGCGAGACCCAGTACTTC
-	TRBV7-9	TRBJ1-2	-	CASSLSDSVNTF	TGTGCCAGCAGCTTGTCGGACAGTGTCAACACCTTC
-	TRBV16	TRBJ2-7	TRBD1	CASSPPGQLDHEQYF	TGTGCCAGCAGCCCCCCGGGACAGCTAGACCACGAGCAGTACTTC
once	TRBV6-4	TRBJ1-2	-	CATLDRGDYGYTF	TGTGCCACCTTAGACCGAGGGGACTATGGCTACACCTTC
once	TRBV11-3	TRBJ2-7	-	CASSLISSYEQYF	TGTGCCAGCAGCTTAATAAGTTCCTACGAGCAGTACTTC
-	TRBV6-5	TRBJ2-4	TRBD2	CASSISGGNIQYF	TGTGCCAGCAGCATATCGGGAGGTAACATTCAGTACTTC
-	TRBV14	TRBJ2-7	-	CASSDRHSYEQYF	TGTGCCAGCTCAGACAGGCACTCCTACGAGCAGTACTTC
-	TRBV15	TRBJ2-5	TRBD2	CATSRQREGLRETQYF	TGTGCCACCAGCCGCCAGCGGGAGGGCCTTAGGGAGACCCAGTACTTC
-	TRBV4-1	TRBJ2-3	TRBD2	CASSPLAGESDTQYF	TGCGCCAGCAGCCCACTAGCGGGAGAGTCAGATACGCAGTATTTT
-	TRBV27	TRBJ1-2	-	CASSLRGGVDYGYTF	TGTGCCAGCAGTTTACGGGGGGGCGTAGACTATGGCTACACCTTC
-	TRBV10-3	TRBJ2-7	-	CAISDVGGSYEQYF	TGTGCCATCTCTGACGTTGGGGGGTCCTACGAGCAGTACTTC